This record covers a single T cell receptor (beta chain). Its antigen is still unknown. This sample was taken from a study of T-cell memory formation after mild COVID-19. Background on the study: Largely, the TCR clusters proved donor specific.

TCRdb re-called the 5' RACE reads with MiXCR, one entry per CDR3 protein. The sample has some 440,000 distinct CDR3 sequences; around 27% are singletons. General study findings and limits: Day 15 to 85 contractors were CD4/CD8 balanced; later expanders leaned CD4+. Pre-infection memory contained some responding clones, which suggested that cross-reactive memory had joined. Among clones peaking at day 37 in the second wave, SARS-CoV-2 specificity remained unconfirmed.

The CDR3 contains 14 residues. V lost 6 bases to trimming and J lost 0 bases, with 12 bases between them. The material sequenced was PBMCs or a T cell subset sorted from them (not recorded which). The chain couples TRBV12-3 or TRBV12-4 to TRBJ2-7; D may be TRBD1 (6 bases). The receptor's source is an adult woman who had mild COVID-19 (a few samples of this study predate the infection). Cell type and time point are not known. The CDR3 DNA follows: TGTGCCAGCAGACCCAGGGGTAGCTCCTACGAGCAGTACTTC. Its translation: CASRPRGSSYEQYF.